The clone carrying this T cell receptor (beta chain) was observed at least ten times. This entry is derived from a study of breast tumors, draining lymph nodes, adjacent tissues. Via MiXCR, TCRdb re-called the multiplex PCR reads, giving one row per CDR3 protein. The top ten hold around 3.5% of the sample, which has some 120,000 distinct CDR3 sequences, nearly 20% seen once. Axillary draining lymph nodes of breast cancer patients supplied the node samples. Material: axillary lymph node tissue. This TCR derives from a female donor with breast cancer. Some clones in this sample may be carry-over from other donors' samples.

CDR3 in DNA: TGTGCCAGTAGTATCGGAACAGGGGTGGGGTTCTTC. Translating it yields CASSIGTGVGFF. This chain joins TRBV19 and TRBJ2-1; 7 bases are a match to TRBD1. Unmatched junction bases numbered 8, after V lost 3 bases and J lost 15 bases. CDR1 LNHDA and CDR2 SQIVND come from the germline V gene (reference sequence). CDR3 length: 12 amino acids.